This TCR beta chain was captured in a study of CD8+CD57+ T cells in acquired aplastic anemia. The CDR3 is 12 amino acids. Trimming removed 4 bases at V and 3 bases at J, with 6 bases between. Per germline, CDR1 SQVTM and CDR2 ANQGSEA. This clonotype was picked up many times. In patients chosen for sequencing, flow cytometry had shown CD8+CD57+ cell expansion. Genomic DNA was employed as the template in profiling TCR beta VDJ and CDR3. TCRdb redid the calling of the reads with MiXCR, one entry per CDR3 protein. The sample includes 95,000 to 150,000 distinct CDR3 sequences, over 30% of them seen just once.

V and J are TRBV29-1 and TRBJ1-4, with D unresolved. This clonotype was sampled from a human donor with aplastic anemia. Sequencing input: sorted CD4+, CD8+, or CD8+CD57+ T cells (not recorded which) from PBMCs. The CDR3 sequence is CSVGASNEKLFF. For the CDR3, the DNA is TGCAGCGTTGGGGCCTCTAATGAAAAACTGTTTTTT.